This T cell receptor (beta chain) appears in the sequencing data of a study of T-cell reconstitution after alpha-beta-depleted transplantation in children. General study results and limits: Alpha-beta T cells about two months after transplant reportedly derived from several hundred expanded graft clones.

Details on this clonotype: Its antigen is still unknown.

TCRbeta library preparation incorporated unique molecular identifiers. TCRdb processed the PCR reads anew with MiXCR; each CDR3 protein has one entry. In the table there are 750,000 to 950,000 distinct CDR3 sequences, 15% to 20% of which are singletons. CDR1 and CDR2 from the germline V gene are SQVTM and ANQGSEA. V was trimmed by 5 bases and J by 6 bases, leaving 12 bases between them. This CDR3 comprises 12 residues. The rearrangement joins TRBV29-1 to TRBJ2-3; D is possibly TRBD1 (5 bases). This clonotype was obtained from a male patient between 5 and 17 years old who had a stem cell transplant for acute lymphoblastic leukemia, so the T cells may come from the graft donor. Here the sequenced sample was PBMCs, mostly from graft donor cells, taken 360 days after TCRalphabeta/CD19-depleted stem cell transplant. CDR3 sequence (DNA): TGCAGCGTTTGGGGCCCTCCGGATACGCAGTATTTT. Translation gives CSVWGPPDTQYF.